This TCR beta chain is from a study of CD8 T cells in Susac syndrome. Study-wide context: Patients with Susac syndrome were therapy-naive, on corticosteroids, or on intravenous immunoglobulin alone at the time that blood was drawn.

V lost 4 bases and J lost 6, with 12 bases in between. Germline V CDR1 and CDR2: SGHNT, YENEEA. The CDR3 has 14 amino acids. It was with random hexamers that about 0.45 to 1 ug RNA was reverse transcribed. TCR beta CDR3 was amplified by immunoSEQ multiplex PCR. This amplification extended across 54 Vbeta and 13 Jbeta segments. TCRdb re-called the immunoSEQ multiplex PCR reads with MiXCR, one entry per CDR3 protein. The sample carries about 140,000 distinct CDR3 sequences, around 95% recorded once. J is TRBJ2-2 and V is TRBV11-3; tentatively, D is TRBD1 (6 bases). The source material was CD4+ T cells from PBMCs. This clonotype originated in a human donor with Susac syndrome. In DNA form, the CDR3 reads TGTGCCAGCAGCTCGGACAGCAGGGCCGGGGAGCTGTTTTTT. Amino acid sequence: CASSSDSRAGELFF.